The clone carrying this TCR beta chain was seen more than once but under ten times. Its antigen remains unidentified. This entry belongs to a study of cytomegalovirus exposure and HLA in healthy donors. General observations from the study: Per a later analysis, under 20,000 TCR beta sequences showed association with HLA alleles at 0.05 false discovery rate. According to an earlier analysis, most TCR beta V segments yielded productive rearrangements about 90% or about 30% of the time. The majority of CMV-associated TCR beta chains were reported as apparently HLA-restricted in a later analysis. The classifier, whose performance was assessed in both the original and validation cohorts, reportedly diagnosed cytomegalovirus status with high specificity and sensitivity.

The PCR employed 60 Vbeta primers together with 13 Jbeta primers. Assay: immunoSEQ multiplex PCR; the TCRdb copy retains only in-frame clones and omits some. The repertoire holds approximately 110,000 clones, with under 80% as singletons. Germline V CDR1 and CDR2: SGHAT, FQDESV (reference sequence). Trimming removed 3 bases at V and 4 bases at J, with 7 bases between. This CDR3 is built from 13 residues. This TCR came from a woman in her 40s in good health and CMV-seropositive. The rearrangement joins TRBV11-1 to TRBJ1-3; a weak D match, TRBD1 (5 bases). Sequenced input: PBMCs. CDR3 amino acids: CASSFDRGNTIYF. DNA of the CDR3: TGTGCCAGCAGCTTTGACAGAGGAAACACCATATATTTT. The whole variable domain, filled in from reference TRBV11-1 and TRBJ1-3, reads EAEVAQSPRYKITEKSQAVAFWCDPISGHATLYWYRQILGQGPELLVQFQDESVVDDSQLPKDRFSAERLKGVDSTLKIQPAELGDSAMYLCASSFDRGNTIYFGEGSWLTVV.